These T cell receptor beta chains were read from a single sample in a study of blood T cell repertoires in COVID-19. Some clones are missing from TCRdb's copy, which holds only in-frame ones; the method was immunoSEQ multiplex PCR. The sample lists under 35,000 clones, about 89% occurring once. Sequences were obtained from peripheral blood. The source is a man in his 70s with active COVID-19. The CDR3 runs from the conserved cysteine through the conserved F or W. D genes are given only for firm matches. Rows may omit the clone size; those that give it use once, few, many or a size class.

j_call: TRBJ2-3; v_call: TRBV5-1; d_call: TRBD2; clone_size: NA; cdr3_nt: TGCGCCAGCAGCTTGCCGGGAGGGCAGACAGATACGCAGTATTTT; cdr3_aa: CASSLPGGQTDTQYF
j_call: TRBJ2-4; v_call: TRBV5-4; d_call: NA; clone_size: NA; cdr3_nt: TGTGCCAGCAGCCCAGACCCGACGAGAGGGGCCAAAAACATTCAGTACTTC; cdr3_aa: CASSPDPTRGAKNIQYF
j_call: TRBJ2-7; v_call: TRBV20-1; d_call: TRBD1; clone_size: NA; cdr3_nt: TGCAGTGGCCGACAGGGGTACGAGCAGTACTTC; cdr3_aa: CSGRQGYEQYF
j_call: TRBJ2-7; v_call: TRBV7-2; d_call: TRBD2; clone_size: NA; cdr3_nt: TGTGCCAGCAGCGCGGGGACTAGCGTGGCGCAGTACTTC; cdr3_aa: CASSAGTSVAQYF
j_call: TRBJ2-1; v_call: TRBV4-1; d_call: TRBD2; clone_size: NA; cdr3_nt: TGCGCCAGCAGCCAAGGACTAGCGAACTACAATGAGCAGTTCTTC; cdr3_aa: CASSQGLANYNEQFF
j_call: TRBJ2-7; v_call: TRBV6-2/TRBV6-3; d_call: TRBD2; clone_size: NA; cdr3_nt: TGTGCCAGCAGTTATCCTAGGGGACTAGCGAGCTGGGAGCAGTACTTC; cdr3_aa: CASSYPRGLASWEQYF
j_call: TRBJ2-7; v_call: TRBV5-1; d_call: TRBD1; clone_size: NA; cdr3_nt: TGCGCCAGCAGCTTCCGGGACAGGGGAGCCGAGCAGTACTTC; cdr3_aa: CASSFRDRGAEQYF
j_call: TRBJ2-7; v_call: TRBV5-4; d_call: NA; clone_size: NA; cdr3_nt: TGTGCCAGCAGCTCAGACACCTCCTACGAGCAGTACTTC; cdr3_aa: CASSSDTSYEQYF
j_call: TRBJ1-6; v_call: TRBV19; d_call: NA; clone_size: few; cdr3_nt: TGTGCCAGTAGTCCCTCGGGGTGGTCACCCCTCCACTTT; cdr3_aa: CASSPSGWSPLHF
j_call: TRBJ1-6; v_call: TRBV19; d_call: TRBD1; clone_size: NA; cdr3_nt: TGTGCCAGTAGTATCGGGGGACAGGTTAATTCACCCCTCCACTTT; cdr3_aa: CASSIGGQVNSPLHF
j_call: TRBJ2-3; v_call: TRBV5-1; d_call: TRBD2; clone_size: NA; cdr3_nt: TGCGCCAGCAGTAGTAGCGGGAGAGTTTGGACAGATACGCAGTATTTT; cdr3_aa: CASSSSGRVWTDTQYF
j_call: TRBJ2-5; v_call: TRBV25-1; d_call: TRBD2; clone_size: NA; cdr3_nt: TGTGCCAGCAGTGACGTGGGCACCTTCCGGGAGGCCCAGTACTTC; cdr3_aa: CASSDVGTFREAQYF
j_call: TRBJ1-1; v_call: TRBV2; d_call: TRBD1; clone_size: NA; cdr3_nt: TGTGCCAGCACTGAACGGACAGGCCGCACTGAAGCTTTCTTT; cdr3_aa: CASTERTGRTEAFF
j_call: TRBJ2-7; v_call: TRBV2; d_call: TRBD1; clone_size: NA; cdr3_nt: TGTGCCAGCAGGCGACAGGGTTACGAGCAGTACTTC; cdr3_aa: CASRRQGYEQYF
j_call: TRBJ2-7; v_call: TRBV4-1; d_call: TRBD2; clone_size: NA; cdr3_nt: TGCGCCAGCAGCCATACTAGCGGGAGTTACGAGCAGTACTTC; cdr3_aa: CASSHTSGSYEQYF
j_call: TRBJ1-2; v_call: TRBV4-3; d_call: TRBD1; clone_size: NA; cdr3_nt: TGCGCCAGCAGCCTACAGGGGTCCTATGGCTACACCTTC; cdr3_aa: CASSLQGSYGYTF
j_call: TRBJ1-2; v_call: TRBV27; d_call: NA; clone_size: NA; cdr3_nt: TGTGCCAGCAGTTTCAGAACAGGGAACTATGGCTACACCTTC; cdr3_aa: CASSFRTGNYGYTF
j_call: TRBJ2-1; v_call: TRBV6-2/TRBV6-3; d_call: TRBD1; clone_size: NA; cdr3_nt: TGTGCCAGCAGTTACCCGACAGGGATGGCTGAGCAGTTCTTC; cdr3_aa: CASSYPTGMAEQFF
j_call: TRBJ2-7; v_call: TRBV28; d_call: TRBD1; clone_size: NA; cdr3_nt: TGTGCCAGCAAGACAGGACAGGGCCGTAGGTACGACGAGCAGTACTTC; cdr3_aa: CASKTGQGRRYDEQYF
j_call: TRBJ2-5; v_call: TRBV7-9; d_call: TRBD2; clone_size: NA; cdr3_nt: TGTGCCAGCAGCCCCGGGGTGGGGCTAGCGGGAGGAGAGACCCAGTACTTC; cdr3_aa: CASSPGVGLAGGETQYF
j_call: TRBJ2-5; v_call: TRBV18; d_call: TRBD1; clone_size: NA; cdr3_nt: TGTGCCAGCTCACCACTGTCCGGGACAGCGACACAGACCCAGTACTTC; cdr3_aa: CASSPLSGTATQTQYF
j_call: TRBJ2-1; v_call: TRBV9; d_call: TRBD1; clone_size: NA; cdr3_nt: TGTGCCAGCGGGGAGGGGACAGGGAGTTACAATGAGCAGTTCTTC; cdr3_aa: CASGEGTGSYNEQFF
j_call: TRBJ2-1; v_call: TRBV9; d_call: NA; clone_size: NA; cdr3_nt: TGTGCCAGCAGCCGGGAGAACCACTACAATGAGCAGTTCTTC; cdr3_aa: CASSRENHYNEQFF
j_call: TRBJ2-7; v_call: TRBV6-1; d_call: TRBD2; clone_size: NA; cdr3_nt: TGTGCCAGCAGTGACAGGACTAGCGGGAACTCCGAGCAGTACTTC; cdr3_aa: CASSDRTSGNSEQYF
j_call: TRBJ2-7; v_call: TRBV30; d_call: NA; clone_size: NA; cdr3_nt: TGTGCCTGGAGTGGACTCTCAACCGGGTACGAGCAGTACTTC; cdr3_aa: CAWSGLSTGYEQYF
j_call: TRBJ2-5; v_call: TRBV4-3; d_call: NA; clone_size: NA; cdr3_nt: TGCGCCAGCAGCCAAGATGACTTGGGTAGGAAGACCCAGTACTTC; cdr3_aa: CASSQDDLGRKTQYF
j_call: TRBJ2-3; v_call: TRBV15; d_call: TRBD2; clone_size: NA; cdr3_nt: TGTGCCACCTCGTCTAGCGGGCGCACAGATACGCAGTATTTT; cdr3_aa: CATSSSGRTDTQYF
j_call: TRBJ1-3; v_call: TRBV3-1/TRBV3-2; d_call: NA; clone_size: once; cdr3_nt: TGTGCCAGCAGCCGAACAGGGAGAGGTGGAAACACCATATATTTT; cdr3_aa: CASSRTGRGGNTIYF
j_call: TRBJ2-2; v_call: TRBV28; d_call: TRBD2; clone_size: NA; cdr3_nt: TGTGCCAGTAACGGAGCGGGGCTCACCGGGGAGCTGTTTTTT; cdr3_aa: CASNGAGLTGELFF
j_call: TRBJ2-7; v_call: TRBV28; d_call: NA; clone_size: NA; cdr3_nt: TGTGCCAGCAGTTTAGCAGGGGTAGGGATCTACGAGCAGTACTTC; cdr3_aa: CASSLAGVGIYEQYF
j_call: TRBJ1-4; v_call: TRBV5-4; d_call: TRBD1; clone_size: NA; cdr3_nt: TGTGCCAGCAGCTTAAGACAGGGGAGTAAGGAAAAACTGTTTTTT; cdr3_aa: CASSLRQGSKEKLFF
j_call: TRBJ2-1; v_call: TRBV5-1; d_call: TRBD2; clone_size: NA; cdr3_nt: TGCGCCAGCAGCTCCGGGGGGGGGATCTACAATGAGCAGTTCTTC; cdr3_aa: CASSSGGGIYNEQFF
j_call: TRBJ2-1; v_call: TRBV7-6; d_call: NA; clone_size: NA; cdr3_nt: TGTGCCAGCAGCTTAACGGGAGACAGCTCCTACAATGAGCAGTTCTTC; cdr3_aa: CASSLTGDSSYNEQFF
j_call: TRBJ2-3; v_call: TRBV7-8; d_call: TRBD2; clone_size: NA; cdr3_nt: TGTGCCAGCAGCATTTCTAGCGGGATGAGGAATACGCAGTATTTT; cdr3_aa: CASSISSGMRNTQYF
j_call: TRBJ1-2; v_call: TRBV18; d_call: NA; clone_size: NA; cdr3_nt: TGTGCCAGCTCACAGAATACTCCCAACTATGGCTACACCTTC; cdr3_aa: CASSQNTPNYGYTF
j_call: TRBJ1-6; v_call: TRBV7-2; d_call: TRBD1; clone_size: NA; cdr3_nt: TGTGCCAGCAGCTTAAGGGGGCAGGATAATTCACCCCTCCACTTT; cdr3_aa: CASSLRGQDNSPLHF
j_call: TRBJ2-2; v_call: TRBV19; d_call: TRBD2; clone_size: NA; cdr3_nt: TGTGCCAGTAGGAAACCGGGACTAGCGGGATCGGGTGGGGAGCTGTTTTTT; cdr3_aa: CASRKPGLAGSGGELFF
j_call: TRBJ1-6; v_call: TRBV5-4; d_call: NA; clone_size: NA; cdr3_nt: TGTGCCAGCAGCTTGAGGGCAGGGAGGGATTCACCCCTCCACTTT; cdr3_aa: CASSLRAGRDSPLHF
j_call: TRBJ2-3; v_call: TRBV30; d_call: NA; clone_size: few; cdr3_nt: TGTGCCTGGAGTGTGGTCTCAATCACTAGCACAGATACGCAGTATTTT; cdr3_aa: CAWSVVSITSTDTQYF
j_call: TRBJ2-5; v_call: TRBV6-6; d_call: TRBD2; clone_size: NA; cdr3_nt: TGTGCCAGCAGTTACTTCGGACTAGGCCAAGAGACCCAGTACTTC; cdr3_aa: CASSYFGLGQETQYF
j_call: TRBJ2-3; v_call: TRBV6-5; d_call: NA; clone_size: NA; cdr3_nt: TGTGCCAGCCGAGGATCCACAGATACGCAGTATTTT; cdr3_aa: CASRGSTDTQYF
j_call: TRBJ1-1; v_call: TRBV5-4; d_call: TRBD1; clone_size: NA; cdr3_nt: TGTGCCAGCAGCTTGCAGGGGGTCCCTGAAGCTTTCTTT; cdr3_aa: CASSLQGVPEAFF
j_call: TRBJ2-3; v_call: TRBV10-1; d_call: TRBD2; clone_size: NA; cdr3_nt: TGCGCCAGCAGTGATGGTAGCGGGAGCACAGATACGCAGTATTTT; cdr3_aa: CASSDGSGSTDTQYF
j_call: TRBJ2-1; v_call: TRBV6-5; d_call: TRBD2; clone_size: once; cdr3_nt: TGTGCCAGCGCCGAGACTAGCGGGAGATACAATGAGCAGTTCTTC; cdr3_aa: CASAETSGRYNEQFF
j_call: TRBJ2-3; v_call: TRBV4-2; d_call: TRBD1; clone_size: NA; cdr3_nt: TGTGCCAGCAGCCAGGGACAGAGCACAGATACGCAGTATTTT; cdr3_aa: CASSQGQSTDTQYF
j_call: TRBJ2-6; v_call: TRBV3-1/TRBV3-2; d_call: NA; clone_size: NA; cdr3_nt: TGTGCCAGCAGCCAAGCCACAGTCTTGGCCAACGTCCTGACTTTC; cdr3_aa: CASSQATVLANVLTF
j_call: TRBJ2-1; v_call: TRBV19; d_call: TRBD2; clone_size: NA; cdr3_nt: TGTGCCAGTAGTATAGACCAAACGCCGGGACTACCTATGAATGAGCAGTTCTTC; cdr3_aa: CASSIDQTPGLPMNEQFF
j_call: TRBJ2-1; v_call: TRBV5-4; d_call: TRBD2; clone_size: once; cdr3_nt: TGTGCCGGCAGCCGAAAGCGGGAGGGCTACAATGAGCAGTTCTTC; cdr3_aa: CAGSRKREGYNEQFF
j_call: TRBJ2-3; v_call: TRBV6-5; d_call: NA; clone_size: NA; cdr3_nt: TGTGCCAGCGGTCGAGACTTCACAGATACGCAGTATTTT; cdr3_aa: CASGRDFTDTQYF
j_call: TRBJ1-5; v_call: TRBV11-2; d_call: NA; clone_size: NA; cdr3_nt: TGTGCCAGCAGCTTATCAGGGAATCAGCCCCAGCATTTT; cdr3_aa: CASSLSGNQPQHF
j_call: TRBJ2-2; v_call: TRBV19; d_call: TRBD2; clone_size: once; cdr3_nt: TGTGCCACCTCATGGCGGGAGGCCCACGGGGAGCTGTTTTTT; cdr3_aa: CATSWREAHGELFF
j_call: TRBJ2-7; v_call: TRBV21-1; d_call: NA; clone_size: NA; cdr3_nt: TGTGCCAGCAGCAACCGGGACAGAAGCTACGAGCAGTACTTC; cdr3_aa: CASSNRDRSYEQYF
j_call: TRBJ2-5; v_call: TRBV29-1; d_call: NA; clone_size: NA; cdr3_nt: TGCAGCGTTCGGGACTCCCAAGAGACCCAGTACTTC; cdr3_aa: CSVRDSQETQYF
j_call: TRBJ1-5; v_call: TRBV19; d_call: NA; clone_size: NA; cdr3_nt: TGTGCCAGTAGTATAGACCCGGTCGCTTATAATCAGCCCCAGCATTTT; cdr3_aa: CASSIDPVAYNQPQHF
j_call: TRBJ2-5; v_call: TRBV24-1; d_call: NA; clone_size: NA; cdr3_nt: TGTGCCACCAGTGATTTACGGGGCAGGGGAGGGGAGACCCAGTACTTC; cdr3_aa: CATSDLRGRGGETQYF
j_call: TRBJ1-5; v_call: TRBV6-2/TRBV6-3; d_call: NA; clone_size: NA; cdr3_nt: TGTGCCAGCAGTGCGGGAATCTTCAATCAGCCCCAGCATTTT; cdr3_aa: CASSAGIFNQPQHF
j_call: TRBJ2-1; v_call: TRBV5-1; d_call: TRBD2; clone_size: NA; cdr3_nt: TGCGCCAGCAGCTTGGGGTTTGGCGGGAGGTTTAATGAGCAGTTCTTC; cdr3_aa: CASSLGFGGRFNEQFF